Listed below are T cell receptor beta chains from one sample, sequenced in a study of cytomegalovirus exposure and HLA in healthy donors. The assay was immunoSEQ multiplex PCR, and TCRdb's table has in-frame clones only and misses some. Of about 120,000 clones listed, over 80% are singletons. Source material: PBMCs. These receptors all stem from a man in his fifties or sixties in good health and CMV-seronegative. The CDR3 runs from the conserved cysteine through the conserved F or W. A D gene is named only where the DNA matches it firmly. A row's size may be missing; if present it is once, few, many or a size class.

clone_size	d_call	j_call	v_call	cdr3_nt	cdr3_aa
-	-	TRBJ2-3	TRBV2	TGTGCCAGCAGGGGCCCCCGAGCCAGCACAGATACGCAGTATTTT	CASRGPRASTDTQYF
-	TRBD2	TRBJ2-2	TRBV7-7	TGTGCTAGCAGCCGAACTAGCGGGGGAAACACCGGGGAGCTGTTTTTT	CASSRTSGGNTGELFF
-	-	TRBJ2-4	TRBV7-2	TGTGCCAGCAGCCCTGGAATTGATCAGGGAAATATTCAGTACTTC	CASSPGIDQGNIQYF
few	TRBD1	TRBJ2-7	TRBV15	TGTGCCACCAGCGCGAGGACAGGGGGAACCTACGAGCAGTACTTC	CATSARTGGTYEQYF
-	TRBD2	TRBJ2-3	TRBV7-9	TGTGCCAGCAGCTCAAATCTAGCGGACACGCAGTATTTT	CASSSNLADTQYF
-	-	TRBJ2-1	TRBV11-2	TGTGCCAGCAGCTTGGGATCCGGGAACCAGGAGCAGTTCTTC	CASSLGSGNQEQFF
few	TRBD1	TRBJ1-5	TRBV27	TGTGCCAGCAGGCCGACAGGGGCTAGCAATCAGCCCCAGCATTTT	CASRPTGASNQPQHF
-	-	TRBJ1-1	TRBV6-5	TGTGCCAGCAGTACAGTGAACACTGAAGCTTTCTTT	CASSTVNTEAFF
-	-	TRBJ1-1	TRBV4-2	TGTGCCAGCAGCCAACCGGACAGAGAAGCTTTCTTT	CASSQPDREAFF
-	-	TRBJ1-1	TRBV9	TGTGCCAGCAGCCCCCGACAGCGGAACACTGAAGCTTTCTTT	CASSPRQRNTEAFF
-	-	TRBJ1-1	TRBV18	TGTGCCAGCTCACCCCGACAGGTGGGGGACGCTGAAGCTTTCTTT	CASSPRQVGDAEAFF
few	-	TRBJ2-7	TRBV6-5	TGTGCCACCTCTCGTGGGACTTACGACGACGAGCAGTACTTC	CATSRGTYDDEQYF
few	TRBD1	TRBJ1-5	TRBV6-1	TGTGCCAGCAGTGAAGTATCGGGACAGGGTTCTCAGCCCCAGCATTTT	CASSEVSGQGSQPQHF
-	-	TRBJ2-3	TRBV27	TGTGCCAGCAGCACGCAGGGAAGGGGCACAGATACGCAGTATTTT	CASSTQGRGTDTQYF
once	-	TRBJ2-3	TRBV15	TGTGCCACCAGCAGAGGAGGCCGCCGAGGTGCCACAGATACGCAGTATTTT	CATSRGGRRGATDTQYF
-	-	TRBJ1-4	TRBV2	TGTGCCAGCAAAGAGTCGAAGTCAATTGAAAAACTGTTTTTT	CASKESKSIEKLFF
-	-	TRBJ1-1	TRBV4-3	TGCGCCAGCAGCCATAGGGGGTCGAACACTGAAGCTTTCTTT	CASSHRGSNTEAFF
-	-	TRBJ2-2	TRBV6-6	TGTGCCAGCAGTTACTCGAAAACTGCCACCGGGGAGCTGTTTTTT	CASSYSKTATGELFF
-	-	TRBJ1-5	TRBV10-3	TGTGCCATCAGTGATACGACGGGGGACCAGCCCCAGCATTTT	CAISDTTGDQPQHF
-	TRBD2	TRBJ2-5	TRBV6-1	TGTGCCAGCAGCACCGGGACTAGCGGAGAGACCCAGTACTTC	CASSTGTSGETQYF
-	TRBD1	TRBJ2-2	TRBV4-1	TGCGCCAGCAGCCAACCAAAACAGGGGATTCCCGGGGAGCTGTTTTTT	CASSQPKQGIPGELFF
-	-	TRBJ2-2	TRBV11-3	TGTGCCAGCAGCTTAGGTCCCTCTTCCGGGGAGCTGTTTTTT	CASSLGPSSGELFF
-	TRBD1	TRBJ2-3	TRBV11-1	TGTGCCAGCAGACCCAGGGGGTATCCAACAGATACGCAGTATTTT	CASRPRGYPTDTQYF
-	-	TRBJ1-5	TRBV28	TGTGCCAGTTGTCAACCGGGGAGCAATCAGCCCCAGCATTTT	CASCQPGSNQPQHF
-	TRBD1	TRBJ2-7	TRBV7-9	TGTTCCAGCAGCCGTGACAGGGTCGGGGAGCAGTACTTC	CSSSRDRVGEQYF
-	-	TRBJ1-2	TRBV27	TGTGCCAGCAGAACTCATTTACAGGGTAGGAGCTATGGCTACACCTTC	CASRTHLQGRSYGYTF
-	TRBD1	TRBJ1-6	TRBV28	TGTGCCAGCAGCTTACGGACAGGGGGCTCCCATTCACCCCTCCACTTT	CASSLRTGGSHSPLHF
-	TRBD2	TRBJ2-7	TRBV9	TGTGCCAGCAGCGTAGCCGGGGGGATAGGCTACGAGCAGTACTTC	CASSVAGGIGYEQYF
few	TRBD1	TRBJ1-1	TRBV5-5	TGTGCCAGCAGCGGACCGGGACAGGGGGCGCAGGCTGAAGCTTTCTTT	CASSGPGQGAQAEAFF
-	-	TRBJ2-6	TRBV5-4	TGTGCCAGCAGCTTCGGGACAATAAGCTCTGGGGCCAACGTCCTGACTTTC	CASSFGTISSGANVLTF
-	-	TRBJ1-2	TRBV13	TGTGCCAGCAGCTATCGTGCAGGGGATGGTAGCTACACCTTC	CASSYRAGDGSYTF
-	TRBD2	TRBJ2-7	TRBV4-1	TGCGCCAGCAGCCAAGATCACGGGACTAGCGGTTCCTACGAGCAGTACTTC	CASSQDHGTSGSYEQYF
-	TRBD2	TRBJ2-7	TRBV7-2	TGTGCCAGCAGCCTAGGACTAGCGGTCTACGAGCAGTACTTC	CASSLGLAVYEQYF
-	-	TRBJ1-2	TRBV7-2	TGTGCCAGCAGCTTCGACACGTTTAACTATGGCTACACCTTC	CASSFDTFNYGYTF
-	-	TRBJ2-3	TRBV29-1	TGCAGCGTTGAAGGGGGCCCCCCCCCAGATACGCAGTATTTT	CSVEGGPPPDTQYF
few	-	TRBJ1-4	TRBV7-9	TGTGCCAGCAGCTACCAGACAGTCCATAATGAAAAACTGTTTTTT	CASSYQTVHNEKLFF
few	-	TRBJ2-5	TRBV5-1	TGCGCCAGCAGCTCCCTCACCGGAGGAGAGACCCAGTACTTC	CASSSLTGGETQYF
-	-	TRBJ2-7	TRBV10-3	TGTGCCATCAGTGGCTCGGGACATGCATACGAGCAGTACTTC	CAISGSGHAYEQYF
-	TRBD1	TRBJ2-5	TRBV5-8	TGTGCCAGCAGCTTGTCTCGGACAGGGTCTACGGGGACCCAGTACTTC	CASSLSRTGSTGTQYF
-	-	TRBJ2-5	TRBV7-2	TGTGCCAGCAGCTTAGCGCCGTGGAGGGTGGAAGGGACCCAGTACTTC	CASSLAPWRVEGTQYF
once	-	TRBJ1-1	TRBV15	TGTGCCACCAGCAGAGATGAAAGGAGAGCTGAAGCTTTCTTT	CATSRDERRAEAFF
once	-	TRBJ2-1	TRBV5-6	TGTGCCAGCAGCTTGGATTGGTCTGGGACACTCTACAATGAGCAGTTCTTC	CASSLDWSGTLYNEQFF
once	-	TRBJ2-7	TRBV19	TGTGCCAGTAGTATTTATTGGCAGGGTGAGCAGTACTTC	CASSIYWQGEQYF
-	TRBD1	TRBJ1-6	TRBV6-5	TGTGCCAGCAGTAAATCCGGGACAGATTACTCACCCCTCCACTTT	CASSKSGTDYSPLHF
-	TRBD1	TRBJ1-4	TRBV7-6	TGTGCCAGCAGCCTGACAGGGAGCTTCGAAAAACTGTTTTTT	CASSLTGSFEKLFF
-	-	TRBJ2-7	TRBV27	TGTGCCAGCAGTTTATCGATCGGGGAGGACACCTACGAGCAGTACTTC	CASSLSIGEDTYEQYF
-	-	TRBJ1-2	TRBV28	TGTGCCAGCAGTCTTAATCGGGGGGGAGGACGGGGCTACACCTTC	CASSLNRGGGRGYTF
-	TRBD1	TRBJ2-1	TRBV9	TGTGCCAGCAGCGTAGCAGGGGGCAATGAGCAGTTCTTC	CASSVAGGNEQFF
-	-	TRBJ1-4	TRBV15	TGTGCCACCAGCAGAGATAACAGCGGGAATGAAAAACTGTTTTTT	CATSRDNSGNEKLFF
-	TRBD2	TRBJ2-5	TRBV7-3	TGTGCCAGCAGCGGTAAAGCTAGCGGCCAAGAGACCCAGTACTTC	CASSGKASGQETQYF
-	TRBD1	TRBJ2-7	TRBV19	TGTGCCAGTAGCGGAACCGGGACAGGGGGCATCGAGCAGTACTTC	CASSGTGTGGIEQYF
-	TRBD1	TRBJ1-1	TRBV7-3	TGTGCCAGCAGCTTAGGCCCGACAGGGTACACTGAAGCTTTCTTT	CASSLGPTGYTEAFF
-	TRBD2	TRBJ2-1	TRBV7-6	TGTGCCAGCAGCTCGGGGGGGGCGGGCCCCTACAATGAGCAGTTCTTC	CASSSGGAGPYNEQFF
-	-	TRBJ2-7	TRBV7-8	TGTGCCAGCACAAGGACAGCAAGTTACGAGCAGTACTTC	CASTRTASYEQYF
-	TRBD2	TRBJ2-1	TRBV27	TGTGCCAGCAGTTGGGGGTGGGGGGGAGAGCAGTTCTTC	CASSWGWGGEQFF
-	-	TRBJ1-1	TRBV10-3	TGTGCCAGGTCGAGGGATTTGAACACTGAAGCTTTCTTT	CARSRDLNTEAFF
-	-	TRBJ2-5	TRBV5-4	TGTGCCAGCAGCCCCGCCGGACAGTTTGCCCAAGAGACCCAGTACTTC	CASSPAGQFAQETQYF
-	-	TRBJ1-2	TRBV7-9	TGTGCCAGCAGCTTCGGGGGGCGAAACTCTAACTATGGCTACACCTTC	CASSFGGRNSNYGYTF
-	TRBD1	TRBJ2-7	TRBV4-2	TGTGCCAGCAGCCAAGACGCACCCGGACAGGGATCCGAGCAGTACTTC	CASSQDAPGQGSEQYF